This passage covers 2 T cell receptor beta chains from one sample sequenced in a study of beta chain features in type 1 diabetes. The antigens for these receptors are not known. Expressed TCRB transcripts were sequenced because the entire RNA isolate underwent reverse transcription. TCRdb keeps only in-frame clones here, not all; method: immunoSEQ multiplex PCR. Among about 340,000 clones listed, about 13% were seen once. Study conclusions and caveats: Among all four CD4+ subsets, Type 1 diabetes patients had TCRB CDR3s that were moderately but significantly shorter.

The sequenced sample was naive CD4+ T cells from blood. The receptors here all came from a woman aged 18-29 years with type 1 diabetes.

This clone was detected only a few times. The rearrangement links TRBV18 to TRBJ2-1; D remains ambiguous. Trimming left V 2 bases short and J 5 bases short, with 13 bases between. The germline gives CDR1 KGHSH, CDR2 LQKENI. CDR3 size: 15 residues. DNA for the CDR3: TGTGCCAGCTCACCATTTTCCGGTTCTCACAATGAGCAGTTCTTC. Its protein is CASSPFSGSHNEQFF.

The chain carries TRBV7-9 and TRBJ1-2; 7 nucleotides line up with TRBD1. With V trimmed by 5 bases and J by 5 bases, 2 bases remained unmatched. CDR1 and CDR2 from the germline V gene are SEHNR and FQNEAQ (reference sequence). CDR3 length: 12 amino acids. The CDR3 loop reads CASSLQGYGYTF. The CDR3 DNA reads as TGTGCCAGCAGCCTACAGGGGTATGGCTACACCTTC.